This T cell receptor beta chain is from a study of T cells in localized non-small cell lung cancer. Study-wide findings and caveats: A median of approximately 57 clones ranked among the top 100 in tumor appeared in adjacent lung.

Comments on this clone: What it binds is unknown.

This CDR3 has 13 residues. Trimming removed 11 bases from V and 10 bases from J, with 21 bases in between. Germline CDR1 MDHEN, CDR2 SYDVKM. Sequencing used immunoSEQ multiplex PCR; TCRdb keeps in-frame clones, though not all of them. The sample lists about 82,000 clones; roughly 80% were seen once. Sequences were derived from PBMCs, sampled before any cancer treatment. This chain connects TRBV28 to TRBJ2-1; possibly TRBD1 or TRBD2 for D (6 bases each). This clonotype was obtained from a man aged 40 to 75 with stage II squamous cell lung carcinoma. This chain's CDR3 is CAGRPGAGREQFF. The CDR3 coding sequence is TGTGCCGGGAGACCGGGGGCAGGAAGGGAGCAGTTCTTC.